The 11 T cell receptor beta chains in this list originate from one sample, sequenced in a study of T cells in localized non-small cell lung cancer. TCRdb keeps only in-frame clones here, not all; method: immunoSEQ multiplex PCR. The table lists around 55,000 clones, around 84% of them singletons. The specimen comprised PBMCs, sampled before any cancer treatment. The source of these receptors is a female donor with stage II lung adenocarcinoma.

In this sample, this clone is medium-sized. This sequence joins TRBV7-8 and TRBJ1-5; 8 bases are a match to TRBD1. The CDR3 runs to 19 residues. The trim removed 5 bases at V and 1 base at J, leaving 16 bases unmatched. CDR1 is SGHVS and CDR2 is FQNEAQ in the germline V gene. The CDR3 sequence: CASSLSRDRHTESNQPQHF. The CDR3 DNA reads TGTGCCAGCAGCCTGTCCCGGGACAGGCATACCGAAAGCAATCAGCCCCAGCATTTT.

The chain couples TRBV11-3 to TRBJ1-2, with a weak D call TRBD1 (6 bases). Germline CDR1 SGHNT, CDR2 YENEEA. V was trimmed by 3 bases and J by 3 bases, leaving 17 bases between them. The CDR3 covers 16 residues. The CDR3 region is CASSFSQGGVDYGYTF. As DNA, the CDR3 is TGTGCCAGCAGCTTCAGCCAAGGGGGGGTTGACTATGGCTACACCTTC.

DNA for the CDR3: TGTGCCAGCAGCTTAGAACCAAAAAGGGACTACAACAATGAGCAGTTCTTC. Translation: CASSLEPKRDYNNEQFF. The V call is TRBV7-2, the J call TRBJ2-1; 7 positions match TRBD2. The germline CDR1 and CDR2 sequences are SGHTA and FQGNSA. The CDR3 contains 17 residues. V trimming: 1 base; J trimming: 5 bases; junction bases outside the gene matches: 11. The whole variable domain, filled in from reference TRBV7-2 and TRBJ2-1, reads GAGVSQSPSNKVTEKGKDVELRCDPISGHTALYWYRQSLGQGLEFLIYFQGNSAPDKSGLPSDRFSAERTGGSVSTLTIQRTQQEDSAVYLCASSLEPKRDYNNEQFFGPGTRLTVL.

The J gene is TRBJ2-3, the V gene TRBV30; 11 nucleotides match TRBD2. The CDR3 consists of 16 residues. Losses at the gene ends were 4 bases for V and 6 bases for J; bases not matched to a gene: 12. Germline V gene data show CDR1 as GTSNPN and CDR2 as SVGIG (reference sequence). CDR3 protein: CAWKVGLAGGLDTQYF. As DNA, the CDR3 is TGTGCCTGGAAGGTGGGGCTAGCGGGGGGTCTGGATACGCAGTATTTT.

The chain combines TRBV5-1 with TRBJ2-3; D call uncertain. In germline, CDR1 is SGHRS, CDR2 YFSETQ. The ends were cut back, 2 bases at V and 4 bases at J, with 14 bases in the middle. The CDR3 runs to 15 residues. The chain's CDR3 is CASSLRPEVADTQYF. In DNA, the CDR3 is TGCGCCAGCAGCTTAAGACCAGAGGTAGCAGATACGCAGTATTTT.

The chain's CDR3 is CASSLESRFSYGYTF. The CDR3 nucleotides are TGTGCCAGCAGCTTAGAGAGCAGGTTCTCCTATGGCTACACCTTC. The V and J genes are TRBV11-2 and TRBJ1-2; D gene ambiguous. CDR1 SGHAT and CDR2 FQNNGV come from the germline V gene. Trimming pared 0 bases from V and 4 bases from J, leaving 12 bases between. This CDR3 is 15 amino acids long.

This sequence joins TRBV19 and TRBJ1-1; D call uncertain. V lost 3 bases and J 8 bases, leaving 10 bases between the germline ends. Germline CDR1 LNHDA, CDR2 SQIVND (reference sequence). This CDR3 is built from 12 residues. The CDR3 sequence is CASSINKGEAFF. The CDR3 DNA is TGTGCCAGTAGTATCAATAAAGGGGAAGCTTTCTTT.

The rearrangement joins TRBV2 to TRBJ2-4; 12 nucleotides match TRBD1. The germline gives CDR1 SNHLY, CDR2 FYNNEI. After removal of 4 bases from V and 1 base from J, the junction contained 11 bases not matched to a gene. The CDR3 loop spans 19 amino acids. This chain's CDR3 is CASSVWDRGRSVAKNIQYF. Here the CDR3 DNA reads TGTGCCAGCAGTGTCTGGGACAGGGGGCGAAGTGTGGCCAAAAACATTCAGTACTTC.

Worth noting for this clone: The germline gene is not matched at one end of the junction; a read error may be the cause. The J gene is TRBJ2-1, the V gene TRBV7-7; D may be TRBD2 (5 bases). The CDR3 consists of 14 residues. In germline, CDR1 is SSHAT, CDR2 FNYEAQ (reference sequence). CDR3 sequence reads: CASSNAGLTNEQFF. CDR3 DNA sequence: TGTGCTAGCAGCAACGCGGGCCTTACCAATGAGCAGTTCTTC.

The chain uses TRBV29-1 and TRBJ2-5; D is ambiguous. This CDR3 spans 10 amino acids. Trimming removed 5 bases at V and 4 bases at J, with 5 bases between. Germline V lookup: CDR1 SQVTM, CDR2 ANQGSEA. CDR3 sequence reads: CSVQLETQYF. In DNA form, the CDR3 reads TGCAGCGTTCAGTTAGAGACCCAGTACTTC.

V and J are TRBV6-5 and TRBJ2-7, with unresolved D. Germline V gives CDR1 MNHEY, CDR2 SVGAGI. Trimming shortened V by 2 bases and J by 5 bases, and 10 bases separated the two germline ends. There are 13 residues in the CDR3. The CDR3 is CASSYPARHEQYF. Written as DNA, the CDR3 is TGTGCCAGCAGTTACCCCGCTCGGCACGAGCAGTACTTC.